This record covers a single TCR beta chain. The germline V gene encodes CDR1 SEHNR and CDR2 FQNEAQ (reference sequence). V lost 3 bases to trimming and J lost 5 bases; unmatched junction nucleotides: 1. CDR3 length: 13 residues. The data were obtained in a study of technical replicates of blood from a few donors. Profiling relied on immunoSEQ multiplex PCR, and the TCRdb table lists in-frame clones only, not all of them. The sample records about 84,000 clones, 93% being singletons. The specimen was T cells isolated from PBMCs. The chain has TRBV7-9 and TRBJ2-7, with TRBD1 identical over 10 bases. This clonotype was obtained from a human donor in good health. The CDR3 sequence: CASSFGTGDEQYF. Here the CDR3 DNA reads TGTGCCAGCAGCTTCGGGACAGGGGACGAGCAGTACTTC.